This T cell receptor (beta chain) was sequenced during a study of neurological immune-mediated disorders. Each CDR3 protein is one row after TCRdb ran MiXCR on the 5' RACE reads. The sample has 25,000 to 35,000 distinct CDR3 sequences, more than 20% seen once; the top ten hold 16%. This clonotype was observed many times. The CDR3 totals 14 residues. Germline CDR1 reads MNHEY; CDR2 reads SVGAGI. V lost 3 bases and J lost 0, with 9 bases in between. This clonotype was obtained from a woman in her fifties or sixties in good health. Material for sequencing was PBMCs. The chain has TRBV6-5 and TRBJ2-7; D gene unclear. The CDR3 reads CASSYKRISYEQYF. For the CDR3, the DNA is TGTGCCAGCAGTTATAAACGGATCTCCTACGAGCAGTACTTC.